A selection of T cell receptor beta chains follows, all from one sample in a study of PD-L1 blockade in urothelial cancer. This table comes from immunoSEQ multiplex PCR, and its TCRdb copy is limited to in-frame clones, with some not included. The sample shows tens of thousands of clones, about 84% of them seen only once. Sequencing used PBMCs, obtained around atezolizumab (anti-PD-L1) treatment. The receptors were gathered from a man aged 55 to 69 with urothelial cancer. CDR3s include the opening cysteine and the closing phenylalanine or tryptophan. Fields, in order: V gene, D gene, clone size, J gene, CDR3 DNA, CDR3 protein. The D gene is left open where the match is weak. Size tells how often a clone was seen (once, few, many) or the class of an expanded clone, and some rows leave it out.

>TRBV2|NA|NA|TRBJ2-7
TGTGCCAGCAGTCCCCGGGGGGCCAGCTTGTACTTC
CASSPRGASLYF
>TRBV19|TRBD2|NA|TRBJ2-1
TGTGCCAGTAGTCGGGAGGGGGTGTACCACAATGAGCAGTTCTTC
CASSREGVYHNEQFF
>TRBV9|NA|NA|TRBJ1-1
TGTGCCAGCAGCGTCGGACCGGACAGAAACCTTGAAGCTTTCTTT
CASSVGPDRNLEAFF
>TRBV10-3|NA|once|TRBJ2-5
TGTGCCATCAGTGCGGCCAGAGGAGAGACCCAGTACTTC
CAISAARGETQYF
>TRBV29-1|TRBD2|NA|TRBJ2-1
TGCAGCGTTTCCCAAACTAGCGGGGGGAGGAATGAGCAGTTCTTC
CSVSQTSGGRNEQFF
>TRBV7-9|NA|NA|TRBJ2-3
TGTGCCAGCAGCCGGGATGAAGATACGCAGTATTTT
CASSRDEDTQYF
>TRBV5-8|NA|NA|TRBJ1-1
TGTGCCAGCAGCTTAATAACCGTCAAGGGGACTGAAGCTTTCTTT
CASSLITVKGTEAFF
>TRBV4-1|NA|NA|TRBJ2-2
TGCGCCAGCAGCCCGGACACCGGGGAGCTGTTTTTT
CASSPDTGELFF
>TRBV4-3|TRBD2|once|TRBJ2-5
TGCGCCAGCAGCCAAGCAGGGGGCCCCCCAGGAGCTAGCGGGAGGGCCCAGTACTTC
CASSQAGGPPGASGRAQYF
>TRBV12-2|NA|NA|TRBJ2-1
TGTGCAAGTCGCTTATTCCGGTCTAGGGGACAAAGAGACTCCTACAATGAGCAGTTCTTC
CASRLFRSRGQRDSYNEQFF
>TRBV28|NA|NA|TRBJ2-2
TGTGCCAGCAGTTGGGCGTCTTTCGGGGAGCTGTTTTTT
CASSWASFGELFF
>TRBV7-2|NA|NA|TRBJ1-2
TGTGCCACCAGCCCTGGGCAGGTCGGAGGCTACACCTTC
CATSPGQVGGYTF
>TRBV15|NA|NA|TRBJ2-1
TGTGCCACCAGTTCGGCAGGTCTCCACAATGAGCAGTTCTTC
CATSSAGLHNEQFF
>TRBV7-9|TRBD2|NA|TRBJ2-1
TGTGCCAGCAGCCTGTATAGCGGGGGGGCGGTTAATGAGCAGTTCTTC
CASSLYSGGAVNEQFF
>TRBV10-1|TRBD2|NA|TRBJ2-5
TGCGCCGGATATAGGCTAGCGGGGGGCGGGGAGACCCAGTACTTC
CAGYRLAGGGETQYF
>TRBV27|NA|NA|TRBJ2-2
TGTGCCAGCAGTTTATCGTTAGGGGGTTTTGTCGGGGAGCTGTTTTTT
CASSLSLGGFVGELFF
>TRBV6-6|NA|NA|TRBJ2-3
TGTGCCAGCAGTCCGGGGGGCCGCACAGATACGCAGTATTTT
CASSPGGRTDTQYF
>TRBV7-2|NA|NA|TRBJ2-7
TGTGCCAGCAGCTTAGGAGGGAGTCAGGCCGAGCAGTACTTC
CASSLGGSQAEQYF
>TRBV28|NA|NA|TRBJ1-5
TGTGCCAGCAGTTCTTTCCGTAGCAGGGGCGGCAATCAGCCCCAGCATTTT
CASSSFRSRGGNQPQHF
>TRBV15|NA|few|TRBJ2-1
TGTGCCACCAGTTCCGGAGGCCGTGATCGGTTCTTC
CATSSGGRDRFF
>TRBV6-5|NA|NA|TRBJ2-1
TGTGCCAGCAGTTACTCGTTTGGTCAGGGCTACAATGAGCAGTTCTTC
CASSYSFGQGYNEQFF
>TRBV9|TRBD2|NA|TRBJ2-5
TGTGCCAGCAGCGTAGCAGGTAGCGGGAGCCTTCAAGAGACCCAGTACTTC
CASSVAGSGSLQETQYF
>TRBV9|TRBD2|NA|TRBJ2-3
TGTGCCAGCAGCGTAGCCCTAGCGGGGGGCGGCACAGATACGCAGTATTTT
CASSVALAGGGTDTQYF
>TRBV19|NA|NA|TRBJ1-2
TGTGCCAGTAGTTCCCCAGGGCCCAACTATGGCTACACCTTC
CASSSPGPNYGYTF
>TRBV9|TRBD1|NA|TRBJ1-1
TGTGCCAGCAGCGAACAGGGGTTGAACACTGAAGCTTTCTTT
CASSEQGLNTEAFF
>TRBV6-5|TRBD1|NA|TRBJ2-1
TGTGCCAGCAGTTACTGGGACAGGGGAGCCAATGAGCAGTTCTTC
CASSYWDRGANEQFF
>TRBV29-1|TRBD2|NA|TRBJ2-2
TGCAGCGTTCTTAAAGCGGGAGGGCCCGGGGAGCTGTTTTTT
CSVLKAGGPGELFF
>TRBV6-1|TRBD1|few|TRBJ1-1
TGTGCCAGCAGCGACAGGGGTTTGAACACTGAAGCTTTCTTT
CASSDRGLNTEAFF
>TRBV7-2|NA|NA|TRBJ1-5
TGTGCCAGCACCAAAGGGGGATATCAGCCCCAGCATTTT
CASTKGGYQPQHF
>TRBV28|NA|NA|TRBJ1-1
TGTGCCAGCGCAGGCATGAACACTGAAGCTTTCTTT
CASAGMNTEAFF
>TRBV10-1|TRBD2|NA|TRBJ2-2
TGCGCCAGCAGTGAAACTAGCGGGAGATTGCCCGGGGAGCTGTTTTTT
CASSETSGRLPGELFF
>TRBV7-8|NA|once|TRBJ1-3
TGTGCCAGCAGCTTAGGCGCGACAACCAGCTCTGGAAACACCATATATTTT
CASSLGATTSSGNTIYF
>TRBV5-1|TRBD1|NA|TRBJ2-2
TGCGCCAGCAGCTTACAGGGGGCCGGGGAGCTGTTTTTT
CASSLQGAGELFF
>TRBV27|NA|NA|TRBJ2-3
TGTGCCAGCAGTTCGGACAGATACACAGATACGCAGTATTTT
CASSSDRYTDTQYF
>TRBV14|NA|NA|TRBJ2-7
TGTGCCAGCAGCCCAGACTATGGGGGCAGGCGAGGGAGAGACGAGCAGTACTTC
CASSPDYGGRRGRDEQYF
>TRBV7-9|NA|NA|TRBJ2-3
TGTGCCAGCAGCCCGAGCACTAGCACAGATACGCAGTATTTT
CASSPSTSTDTQYF
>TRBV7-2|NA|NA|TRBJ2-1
TGTGCCAGCAGCAACCAAAGGACAGCAAACAATGAGCAGTTCTTC
CASSNQRTANNEQFF
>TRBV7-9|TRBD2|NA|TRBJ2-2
TGTGCCAGCAGTTTAGTAGCGGGAGTCCCCGGGGAGCTGTTTTTT
CASSLVAGVPGELFF
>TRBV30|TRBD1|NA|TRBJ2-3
TGTGCCTGGAGTGGGACAGGGGGAGGAGGGGATACGCAGTATTTT
CAWSGTGGGGDTQYF
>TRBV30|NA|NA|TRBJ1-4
TGTGCCTGGAGTGTACGAGTACAGAATGAAAAACTGTTTTTT
CAWSVRVQNEKLFF
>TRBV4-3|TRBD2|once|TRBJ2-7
TGCGCCAGCAGCCAAGCCTCGGGGACTAGTCTTATCTACGAGCAGTACTTC
CASSQASGTSLIYEQYF
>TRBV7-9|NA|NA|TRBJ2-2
TGTGCCAGCGAACCGCGGGAGAACACCGGGGAGCTGTTTTTT
CASEPRENTGELFF
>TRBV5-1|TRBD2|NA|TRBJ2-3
TGCGCCAGCAGCCCTGGGGAGGGTCTCACAGATACGCAGTATTTT
CASSPGEGLTDTQYF